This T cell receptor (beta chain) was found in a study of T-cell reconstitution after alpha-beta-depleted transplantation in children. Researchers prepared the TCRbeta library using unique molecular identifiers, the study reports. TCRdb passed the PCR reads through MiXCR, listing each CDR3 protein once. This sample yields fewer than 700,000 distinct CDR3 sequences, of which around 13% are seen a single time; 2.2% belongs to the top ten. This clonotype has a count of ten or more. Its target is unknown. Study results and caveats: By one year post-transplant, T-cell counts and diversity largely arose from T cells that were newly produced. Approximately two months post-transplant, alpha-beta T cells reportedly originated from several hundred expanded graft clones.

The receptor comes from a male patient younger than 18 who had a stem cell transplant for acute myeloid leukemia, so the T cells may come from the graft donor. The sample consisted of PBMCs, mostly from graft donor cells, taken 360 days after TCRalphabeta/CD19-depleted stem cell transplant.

The CDR3 is CASSISGRGNADTQYF. The CDR3 DNA sequence: TGTGCCAGCAGCATTAGCGGGAGAGGAAACGCAGATACGCAGTATTTT. V usage is TRBV12-3 or TRBV12-4 and J usage is TRBJ2-3; 9 bases are shared with TRBD2. V dropped 6 bases and J dropped 4; count of bases not matched to a gene: 11. CDR3 size: 16 residues.